The source of this T cell receptor (beta chain) is a study of T cells in Graves' hyperthyroidism and ophthalmopathy. Study-wide results and limits: Among clonotypes expanded in thyroid above 0.001, most were also found in blood.

PBMCs came from about 10 ml fresh peripheral blood. At least ten counts were recorded for this clonotype. The target antigen is unknown. CDR3 length: 16 amino acids. Trimming at V came to 6 bases and at J to 1 base, leaving 8 bases not matched to a gene. CDR1 and CDR2 from the germline V gene are SGHAT and FQNNGV. Using RNA transcripts as the source, TCR beta CDR3 regions were amplified. TCR CDR3 underwent first-round RT-PCR with the HTBI primer set. TCRdb recomputed calls from the multiplex PCR reads with MiXCR, one row per CDR3 protein. The data contain roughly 250,000 distinct CDR3 sequences, 16% of them seen just once; the ten biggest clones take up 28%.

Sequencing was done on a sample of blood. This sequence joins TRBV11-2 and TRBJ2-5; 10 nucleotides match TRBD2. This sequence was found in a woman between 18 and 30 years old with Graves' ophthalmopathy. CDR3 in DNA: TGTGCCAGCAGGAACATTAGCGGGGGGCCCCAAGAGACCCAGTACTTC. This sequence encodes CASRNISGGPQETQYF.